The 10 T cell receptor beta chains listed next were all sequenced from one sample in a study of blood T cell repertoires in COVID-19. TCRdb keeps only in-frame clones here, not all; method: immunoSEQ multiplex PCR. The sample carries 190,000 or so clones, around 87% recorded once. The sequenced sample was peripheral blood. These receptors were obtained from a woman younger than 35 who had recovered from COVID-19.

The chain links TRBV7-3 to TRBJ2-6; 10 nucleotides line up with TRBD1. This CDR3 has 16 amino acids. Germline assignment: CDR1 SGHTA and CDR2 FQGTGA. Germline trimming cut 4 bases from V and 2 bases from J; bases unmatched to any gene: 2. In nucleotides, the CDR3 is TGTGCCAGCAGCTCCGGGACAGGGGCTGGGGCCAACGTCCTGACTTTC. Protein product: CASSSGTGAGANVLTF. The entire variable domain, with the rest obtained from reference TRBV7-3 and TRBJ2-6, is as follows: GAGVSQTPSNKVTEKGKYVELRCDPISGHTALYWYRQSLGQGPEFLIYFQGTGAADDSGLPNDRFFAVRPEGSVSTLKIQRTERGDSAVYLCASSSGTGAGANVLTFGAGSRLTVL.

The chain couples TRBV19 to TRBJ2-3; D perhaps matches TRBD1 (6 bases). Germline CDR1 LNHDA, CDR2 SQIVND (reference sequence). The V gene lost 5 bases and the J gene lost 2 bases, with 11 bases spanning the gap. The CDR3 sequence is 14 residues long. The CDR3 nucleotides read TGTGCCAGTAGTGTTGGACAGAACACAGATACGCAGTATTTT. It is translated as CASSVGQNTDTQYF.

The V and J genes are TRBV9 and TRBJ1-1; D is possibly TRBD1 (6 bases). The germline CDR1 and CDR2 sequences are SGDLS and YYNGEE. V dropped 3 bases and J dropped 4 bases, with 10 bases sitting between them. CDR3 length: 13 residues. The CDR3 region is CASSAGQSTEAFF. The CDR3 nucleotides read TGTGCCAGCAGCGCCGGACAGAGCACTGAAGCTTTCTTT.

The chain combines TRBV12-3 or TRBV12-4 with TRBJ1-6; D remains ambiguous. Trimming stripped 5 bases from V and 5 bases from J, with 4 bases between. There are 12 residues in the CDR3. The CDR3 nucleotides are TGTGCCAGCAGTGCTAATAATTCACCCCTCCACTTT. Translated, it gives CASSANNSPLHF.

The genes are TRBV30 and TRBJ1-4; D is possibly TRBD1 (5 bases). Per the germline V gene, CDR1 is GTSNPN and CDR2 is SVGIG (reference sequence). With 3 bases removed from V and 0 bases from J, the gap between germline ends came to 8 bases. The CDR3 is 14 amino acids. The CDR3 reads CAWRWGATNEKLFF. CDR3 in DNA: TGTGCCTGGAGGTGGGGCGCAACTAATGAAAAACTGTTTTTT. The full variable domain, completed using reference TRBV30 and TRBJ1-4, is SQTIHQWPATLVQPVGSPLSLECTVEGTSNPNLYWYRQAAGRGLQLLFYSVGIGQISSEVPQNLSASRPQDRQFILSSKKLLLSDSGFYLCAWRWGATNEKLFFGSGTQLSVL.

Here the CDR3 reads CASSVGGSGGKNEQFF. The DNA for the CDR3 is TGTGCCAGCAGCGTAGGAGGTAGCGGGGGAAAAAATGAGCAGTTCTTC. The chain couples TRBV9 to TRBJ2-1, with 9 nucleotides matching TRBD2. Unmatched junction bases numbered 8, after V lost 0 bases and J lost 7 bases. CDR3 length: 16 residues. The germline V gene has CDR1 SGDLS and CDR2 YYNGEE.

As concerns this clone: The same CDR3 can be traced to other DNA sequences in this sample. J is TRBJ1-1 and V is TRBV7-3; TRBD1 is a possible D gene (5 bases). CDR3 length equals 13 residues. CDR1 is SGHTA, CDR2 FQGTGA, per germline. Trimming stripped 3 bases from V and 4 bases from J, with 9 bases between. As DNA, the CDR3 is TGTGCCAGCAGCTTCCAGGGTGGCACTGAAGCTTTCTTT. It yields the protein CASSFQGGTEAFF.

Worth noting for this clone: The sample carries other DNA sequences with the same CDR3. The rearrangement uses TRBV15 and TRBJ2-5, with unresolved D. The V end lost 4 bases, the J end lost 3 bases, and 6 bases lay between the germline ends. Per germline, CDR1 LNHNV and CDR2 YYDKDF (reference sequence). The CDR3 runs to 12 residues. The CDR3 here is CATSTSKETQYF. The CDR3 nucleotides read TGTGCCACCAGCACCTCTAAAGAGACCCAGTACTTC.

The CDR3 here is CASSFDPGQGASPLHF. CDR3 coding DNA: TGTGCCAGCAGCTTTGATCCGGGACAGGGTGCTTCACCCCTCCACTTT. The chain has TRBV4-2 and TRBJ1-6, with 9 bases that match TRBD1. In germline, CDR1 is LGHNA, CDR2 YNFKEQ. V trimming: 5 bases; J trimming: 9 bases; junction bases outside the gene matches: 11. The CDR3 consists of 16 residues.

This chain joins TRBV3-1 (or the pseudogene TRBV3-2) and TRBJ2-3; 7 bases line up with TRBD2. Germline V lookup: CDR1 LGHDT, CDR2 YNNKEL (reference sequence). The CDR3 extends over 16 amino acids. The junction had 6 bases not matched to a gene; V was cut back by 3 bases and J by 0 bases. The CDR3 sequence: CASSQKAGFSTDTQYF. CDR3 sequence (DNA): TGTGCCAGCAGCCAGAAAGCGGGGTTTAGCACAGATACGCAGTATTTT.